This entry features one TCR beta chain sequence. The antigen remains unidentified. The sample belongs to a study of shared clonotypes between healthy human individuals. The assay was immunoSEQ multiplex PCR, and TCRdb's table has in-frame clones only and misses some. Found here are 490,000 or so clones, around 80% of them singletons; the top ten hold about 12%. Study-wide results and caveats: Sharing of clonotypes among donors was expected to vary with sequencing depth.

Material for sequencing was PBMCs. This TCR came from a woman aged 40 to 50 in good health. Some clones in this sample may be carry-over from other donors' samples.

Here the CDR3 DNA reads TGCGCCAGCAGCCTTGGACTAGCGTGGGGGGCAGATACGCAGTATTTT. The encoded protein is CASSLGLAWGADTQYF. This chain uses TRBV5-1 with TRBJ2-3; the match to TRBD2 covers 9 bases. Trimming removed 4 bases from V and 4 bases from J; junction bases left unmatched: 10. Germline assignment: CDR1 SGHRS and CDR2 YFSETQ. CDR3 length: 16 amino acids.